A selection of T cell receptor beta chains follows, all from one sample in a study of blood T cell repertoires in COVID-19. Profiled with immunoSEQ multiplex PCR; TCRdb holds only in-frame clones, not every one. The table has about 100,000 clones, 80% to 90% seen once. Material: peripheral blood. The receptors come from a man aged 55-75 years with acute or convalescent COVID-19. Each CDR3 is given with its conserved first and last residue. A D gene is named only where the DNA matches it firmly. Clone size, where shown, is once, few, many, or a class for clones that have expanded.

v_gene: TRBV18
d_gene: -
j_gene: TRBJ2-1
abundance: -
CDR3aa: CASFDRDTYNEQFF
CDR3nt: TGTGCCAGCTTTGACCGGGACACCTACAATGAGCAGTTCTTC

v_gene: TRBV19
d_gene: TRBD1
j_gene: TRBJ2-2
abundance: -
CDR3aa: CATSLGGALRELFF
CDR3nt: TGTGCCACCTCCTTAGGGGGCGCCCTTAGGGAGCTGTTTTTT

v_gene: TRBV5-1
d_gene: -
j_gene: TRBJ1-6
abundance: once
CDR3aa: CASSPEGGWRSPLHF
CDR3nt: TGCGCCAGCAGCCCCGAGGGGGGGTGGAGGTCACCCCTCCACTTT

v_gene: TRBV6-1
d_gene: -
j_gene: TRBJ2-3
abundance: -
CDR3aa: CASSEQGPTDTQYF
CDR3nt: TGTGCCAGCAGTGAACAGGGTCCCACAGATACGCAGTATTTT

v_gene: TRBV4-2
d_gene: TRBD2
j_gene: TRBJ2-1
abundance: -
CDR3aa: CASSPSGRSYNEQFF
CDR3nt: TGTGCCAGCAGCCCTAGCGGGAGGAGCTACAATGAGCAGTTCTTC

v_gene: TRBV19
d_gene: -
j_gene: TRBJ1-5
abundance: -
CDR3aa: CASSEGRNRNQPQHF
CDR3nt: TGTGCCAGTAGTGAGGGCAGGAATAGGAATCAGCCCCAGCATTTT

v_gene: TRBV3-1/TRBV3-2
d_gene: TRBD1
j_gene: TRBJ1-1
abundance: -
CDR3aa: CASSHGGGEAFF
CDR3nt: TGTGCCAGCAGCCATGGAGGGGGCGAGGCTTTCTTT

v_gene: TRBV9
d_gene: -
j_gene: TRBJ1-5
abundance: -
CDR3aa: CASSVGSGGPQHF
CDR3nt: TGTGCCAGCAGCGTAGGATCGGGGGGGCCCCAGCATTTT

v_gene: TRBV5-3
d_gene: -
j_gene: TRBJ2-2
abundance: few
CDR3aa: CARSSPGAGNTGELFF
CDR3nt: TGTGCCAGAAGCAGTCCAGGGGCAGGGAACACCGGGGAGCTGTTTTTT

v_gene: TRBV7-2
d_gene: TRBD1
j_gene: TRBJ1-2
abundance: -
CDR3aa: CASRQGTGGSGYTF
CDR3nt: TGTGCCAGCAGACAAGGGACAGGGGGGTCTGGCTACACCTTC

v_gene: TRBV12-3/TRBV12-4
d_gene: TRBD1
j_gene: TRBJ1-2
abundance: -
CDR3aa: CASRGQGAGYTF
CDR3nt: TGTGCCAGCAGAGGACAGGGGGCTGGCTACACCTTC

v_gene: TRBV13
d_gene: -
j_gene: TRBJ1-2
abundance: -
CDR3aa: CASTKLILNYGYTF
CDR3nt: TGTGCCAGCACGAAGCTGATCCTTAACTATGGCTACACCTTC

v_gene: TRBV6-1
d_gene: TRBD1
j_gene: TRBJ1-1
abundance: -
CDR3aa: CASSDQGADTEAFF
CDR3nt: TGTGCCAGCAGTGATCAGGGGGCGGATACTGAAGCTTTCTTT

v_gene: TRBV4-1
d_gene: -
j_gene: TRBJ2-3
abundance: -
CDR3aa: CASTQGPTDTQYF
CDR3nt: TGCGCCAGCACACAGGGTCCCACAGATACGCAGTATTTT

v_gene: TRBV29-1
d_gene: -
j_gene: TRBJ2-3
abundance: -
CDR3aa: CSADGGSDTQYF
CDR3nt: TGCAGCGCGGACGGTGGTTCAGATACGCAGTATTTT

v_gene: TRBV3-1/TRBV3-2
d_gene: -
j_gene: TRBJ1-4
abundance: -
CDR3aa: CASSHHRSNEKLFF
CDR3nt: TGTGCCAGCAGCCATCACAGGAGTAATGAAAAACTGTTTTTT

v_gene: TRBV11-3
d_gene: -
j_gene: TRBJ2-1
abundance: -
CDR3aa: CASSPRVNNEQFF
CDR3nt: TGTGCCAGCAGCCCCAGGGTTAACAATGAGCAGTTCTTC

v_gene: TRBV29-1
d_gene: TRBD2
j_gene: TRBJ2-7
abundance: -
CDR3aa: CSVDGGTSGMYEQYF
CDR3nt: TGCAGCGTTGACGGAGGGACTAGCGGGATGTACGAGCAGTACTTC

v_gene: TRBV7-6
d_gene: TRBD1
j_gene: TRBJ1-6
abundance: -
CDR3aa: CASSLGDSNNSPLHF
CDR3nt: TGTGCCAGCAGCTTAGGGGACAGCAATAATTCACCCCTCCACTTT

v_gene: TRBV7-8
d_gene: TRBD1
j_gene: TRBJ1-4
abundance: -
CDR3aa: CASSLVQGGLNEKLFF
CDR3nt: TGTGCCAGCAGCTTAGTCCAAGGGGGCCTAAATGAAAAACTGTTTTTT

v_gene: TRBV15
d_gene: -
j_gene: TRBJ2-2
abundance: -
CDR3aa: CATSSEGAGDTGELFF
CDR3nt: TGTGCCACCAGCAGTGAAGGGGCAGGAGATACCGGGGAGCTGTTTTTT

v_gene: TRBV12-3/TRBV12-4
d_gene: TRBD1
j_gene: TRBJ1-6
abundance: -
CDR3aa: CASSKGTGPDF
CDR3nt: TGTGCCAGCAGCAAAGGGACAGGGCCTGACTTT

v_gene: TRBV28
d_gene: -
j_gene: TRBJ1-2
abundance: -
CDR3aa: CASSSTDNYGYTF
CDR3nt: TGTGCCAGCAGTTCAACAGACAACTATGGCTACACCTTC

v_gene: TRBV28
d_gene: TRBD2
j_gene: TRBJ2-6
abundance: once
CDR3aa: CASSSRLAGGPAGANVLTF
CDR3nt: TGTGCCAGCAGTTCCAGACTAGCGGGAGGGCCGGCTGGGGCCAACGTCCTGACTTTC

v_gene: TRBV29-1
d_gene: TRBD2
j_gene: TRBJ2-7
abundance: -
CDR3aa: CSVEIGAGGPEQYF
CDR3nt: TGCAGCGTTGAAATTGGGGCGGGGGGGCCCGAGCAGTACTTC

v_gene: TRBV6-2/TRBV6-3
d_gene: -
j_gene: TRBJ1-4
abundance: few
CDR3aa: CASSYGGAQEKLFF
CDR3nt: TGTGCCAGCAGTTACGGGGGGGCTCAGGAAAAACTGTTTTTT

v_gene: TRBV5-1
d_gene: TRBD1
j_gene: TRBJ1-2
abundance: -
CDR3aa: CASSLGQGEGYTF
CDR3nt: TGCGCCAGCAGCTTGGGGCAGGGGGAAGGCTACACCTTC

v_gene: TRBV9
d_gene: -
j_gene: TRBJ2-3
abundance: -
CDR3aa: CASSVERTDTQYF
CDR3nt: TGTGCCAGCAGCGTAGAACGGACAGATACGCAGTATTTT

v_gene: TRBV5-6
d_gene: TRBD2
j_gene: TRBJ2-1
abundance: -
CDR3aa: CASSPPGGRGGRIEQFF
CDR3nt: TGTGCCAGCAGCCCACCAGGAGGGCGGGGGGGCCGAATTGAGCAGTTCTTC

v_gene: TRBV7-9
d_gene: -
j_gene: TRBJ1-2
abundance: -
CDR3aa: CASSLEETVFNYGYTF
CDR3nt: TGTGCCAGCAGCTTAGAGGAAACAGTTTTTAACTATGGCTACACCTTC

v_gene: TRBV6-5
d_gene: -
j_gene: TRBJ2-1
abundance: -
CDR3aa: CASSSQGTYNEQFF
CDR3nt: TGTGCCAGCAGTTCCCAGGGGACCTACAATGAGCAGTTCTTC

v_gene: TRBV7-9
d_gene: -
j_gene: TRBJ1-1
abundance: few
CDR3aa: CASSLTGPRTEAFF
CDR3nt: TGTGCCAGCAGCTTGACAGGCCCCAGGACTGAAGCTTTCTTT

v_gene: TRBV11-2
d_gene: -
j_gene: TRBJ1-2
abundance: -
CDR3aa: CASTLGGARYGYTF
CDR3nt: TGTGCCAGCACGCTAGGGGGGGCGAGGTATGGCTACACCTTC

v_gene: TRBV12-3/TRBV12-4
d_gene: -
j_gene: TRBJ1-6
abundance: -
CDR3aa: CASSLISPLHF
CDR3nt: TGTGCCAGCAGTCTTATTTCACCCCTCCACTTT

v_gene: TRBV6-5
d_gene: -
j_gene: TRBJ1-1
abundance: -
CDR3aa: CASRYSLLGTEAFF
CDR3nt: TGTGCCAGCAGGTACTCCTTACTCGGGACTGAAGCTTTCTTT

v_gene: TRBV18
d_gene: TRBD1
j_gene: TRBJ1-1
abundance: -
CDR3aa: CASFWDRQNTEAFF
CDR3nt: TGTGCCAGCTTCTGGGACAGGCAGAACACTGAAGCTTTCTTT

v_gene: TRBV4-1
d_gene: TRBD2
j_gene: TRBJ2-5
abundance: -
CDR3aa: CASSQHGLAGGVTQYF
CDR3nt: TGCGCCAGCAGCCAACATGGACTAGCGGGGGGTGTGACCCAGTACTTC

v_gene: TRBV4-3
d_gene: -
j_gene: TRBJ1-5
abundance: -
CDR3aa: CASSQDSGNQPQHF
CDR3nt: TGCGCCAGCAGCCAAGACAGCGGCAATCAGCCCCAGCATTTT

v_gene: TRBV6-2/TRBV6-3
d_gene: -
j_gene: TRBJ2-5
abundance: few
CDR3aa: CASSYLGFGETQYF
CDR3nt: TGTGCCAGCAGTTACCTCGGGTTCGGGGAGACCCAGTACTTC

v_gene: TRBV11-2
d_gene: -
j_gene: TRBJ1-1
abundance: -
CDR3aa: CASTQVQGTNTEAFF
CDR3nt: TGTGCCAGCACCCAGGTCCAGGGAACGAACACTGAAGCTTTCTTT

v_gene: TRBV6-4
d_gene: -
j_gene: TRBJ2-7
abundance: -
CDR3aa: CASFRDKPYEQYF
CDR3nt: TGTGCCAGTTTTCGGGACAAGCCCTACGAGCAGTACTTC

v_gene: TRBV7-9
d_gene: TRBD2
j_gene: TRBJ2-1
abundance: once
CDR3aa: CASSDQGLAGGLYNEQFF
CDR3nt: TGTGCCAGCAGCGACCAGGGGCTAGCGGGAGGCCTATACAATGAGCAGTTCTTC

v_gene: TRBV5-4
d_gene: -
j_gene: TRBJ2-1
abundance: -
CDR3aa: CASRVADEQFF
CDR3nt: TGTGCCAGCAGAGTAGCGGATGAGCAGTTCTTC

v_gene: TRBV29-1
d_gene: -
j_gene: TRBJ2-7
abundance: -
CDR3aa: CSVEGQGYEQYF
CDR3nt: TGCAGCGTTGAAGGGCAGGGCTACGAGCAGTACTTC

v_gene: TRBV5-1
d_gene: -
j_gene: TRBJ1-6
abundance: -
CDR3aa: CASSSREGLISPLHF
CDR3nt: TGCGCCAGCAGCTCCCGGGAAGGGCTGATTTCACCCCTCCACTTT

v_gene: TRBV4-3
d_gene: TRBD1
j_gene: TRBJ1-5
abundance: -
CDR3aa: CASSTRQGGQPQHF
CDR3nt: TGCGCCAGCAGCACCCGACAGGGGGGTCAGCCCCAGCATTTT

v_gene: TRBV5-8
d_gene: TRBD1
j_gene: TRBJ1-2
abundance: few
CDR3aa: CASSRDRADVHGYTF
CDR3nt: TGTGCCAGCAGCCGAGACAGGGCTGACGTCCATGGCTACACCTTC

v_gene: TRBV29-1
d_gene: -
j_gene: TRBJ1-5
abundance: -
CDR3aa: CSVAGGPNQPQHF
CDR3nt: TGCAGCGTTGCAGGAGGGCCCAATCAGCCCCAGCATTTT

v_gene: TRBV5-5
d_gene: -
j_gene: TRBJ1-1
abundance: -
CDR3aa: CASSLIADTEAFF
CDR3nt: TGTGCCAGCAGCTTGATCGCAGACACTGAAGCTTTCTTT

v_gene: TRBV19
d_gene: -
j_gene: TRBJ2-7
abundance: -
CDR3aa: CASSMGGDEQYF
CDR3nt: TGTGCCAGTAGTATGGGCGGGGATGAGCAGTACTTC

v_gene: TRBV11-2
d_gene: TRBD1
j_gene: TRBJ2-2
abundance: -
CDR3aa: CASSPRWTGSDTGELFF
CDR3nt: TGTGCCAGCAGCCCCCGCTGGACAGGGTCGGACACCGGGGAGCTGTTTTTT

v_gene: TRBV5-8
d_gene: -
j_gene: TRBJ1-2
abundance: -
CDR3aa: CASSVRQGPYGYTF
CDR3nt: TGTGCCAGCAGCGTGCGTCAGGGCCCCTATGGCTACACCTTC

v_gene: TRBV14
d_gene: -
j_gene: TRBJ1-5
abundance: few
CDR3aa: CASSQGQGQPQHF
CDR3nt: TGTGCCAGCAGCCAAGGGCAGGGTCAGCCCCAGCATTTT

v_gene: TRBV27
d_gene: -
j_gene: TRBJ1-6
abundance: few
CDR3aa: CASSNPKGDGFTTLHF
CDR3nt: TGTGCCAGCAGCAACCCCAAAGGTGACGGTTTTACTACCCTCCACTTT

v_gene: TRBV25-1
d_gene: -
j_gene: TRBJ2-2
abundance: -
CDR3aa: CASSDSVAGELFF
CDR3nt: TGTGCCAGCAGTGATTCAGTCGCCGGGGAGCTGTTTTTT

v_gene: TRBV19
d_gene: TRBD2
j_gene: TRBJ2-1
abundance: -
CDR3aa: CASRTSGRGEQFF
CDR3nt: TGTGCCAGTAGGACTAGCGGGAGGGGTGAGCAGTTCTTC

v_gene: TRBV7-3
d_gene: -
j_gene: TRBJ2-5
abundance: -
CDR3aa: CASSNRFSETQYF
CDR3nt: TGTGCCAGCAGCAACAGATTCTCTGAGACCCAGTACTTC

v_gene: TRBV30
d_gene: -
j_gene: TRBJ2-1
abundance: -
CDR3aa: CAWSTQGGQFF
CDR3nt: TGTGCCTGGAGTACTCAGGGAGGGCAGTTCTTC